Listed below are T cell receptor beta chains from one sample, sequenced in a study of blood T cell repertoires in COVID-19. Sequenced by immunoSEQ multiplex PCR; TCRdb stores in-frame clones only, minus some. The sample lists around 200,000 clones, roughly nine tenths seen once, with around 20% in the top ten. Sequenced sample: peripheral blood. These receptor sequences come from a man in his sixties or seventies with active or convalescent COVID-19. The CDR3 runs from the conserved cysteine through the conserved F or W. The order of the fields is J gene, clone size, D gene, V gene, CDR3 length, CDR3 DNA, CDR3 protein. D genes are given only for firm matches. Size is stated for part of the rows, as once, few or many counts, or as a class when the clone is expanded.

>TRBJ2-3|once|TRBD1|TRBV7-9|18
TGTGCCAGCAGCCCCGGGGACAGGGGGACCCCGGGCACAGATACGCAGTATTTT
CASSPGDRGTPGTDTQYF
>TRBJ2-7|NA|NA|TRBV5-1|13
TGCGCCACCGCCTGGGCTGGAGGGAACGAGCAGTACTTC
CATAWAGGNEQYF
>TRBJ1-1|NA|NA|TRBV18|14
TGTGCCAGCTCCCGGGTTGGAGGAGCCACTGAAGCTTTCTTT
CASSRVGGATEAFF
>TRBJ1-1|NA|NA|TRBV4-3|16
TGCGCCAGCAGCCACCCAGATGGGCGTGCGAACACTGAAGCTTTCTTT
CASSHPDGRANTEAFF
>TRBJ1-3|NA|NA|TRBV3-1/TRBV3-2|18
TGTGCCAGCAGCCGAGATAGGGGACAACCGAGCTCTGGAAACACCATATATTTT
CASSRDRGQPSSGNTIYF
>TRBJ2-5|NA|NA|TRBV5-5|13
TGTGCCAGCAGCTTGGAGCCAACCAAGACCCAGTACTTC
CASSLEPTKTQYF
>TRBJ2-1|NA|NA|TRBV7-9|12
TGTGCCAGCAGCCCAGGCCACAATGAGCAGTTCTTC
CASSPGHNEQFF
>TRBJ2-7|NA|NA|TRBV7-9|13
TGTGCCAGCAGCACTCAGACTTGGGTGCAGCAGTACTTC
CASSTQTWVQQYF
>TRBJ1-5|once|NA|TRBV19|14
TGTGCCAGTAGTATCCAGGGGACGGGTCAGCCCCAGCATTTT
CASSIQGTGQPQHF
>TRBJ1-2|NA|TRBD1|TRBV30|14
TGTGCCTGGAGAACCACAGGGGTAGGGTATGGCTACACCTTC
CAWRTTGVGYGYTF
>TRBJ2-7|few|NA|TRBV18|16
TGTGCCAGCTCAACTCGCCGACAGACAAGCTCCTACGAGCAGTACTTC
CASSTRRQTSSYEQYF